Shown below are 13 T cell receptor beta chains from a single sample sequenced in a study of cytomegalovirus exposure and HLA in healthy donors. The primer mix had 60 Vbeta and 13 Jbeta primers. Clones were read by immunoSEQ multiplex PCR, and TCRdb kept only the in-frame ones, dropping some. The sample holds nearly 110,000 clones, over 75% seen once. Sequenced: PBMCs. The source is a male donor in good health and CMV-seronegative.

The chain has TRBV28 and TRBJ2-5; 7 positions match TRBD1. The CDR3 is 14 amino acids. Looked up from germline, CDR1 is MDHEN and CDR2 is SYDVKM. V was clipped by 4 bases and J by 4 bases; unmatched bases: 6. The CDR3 nucleotides are TGTGCCAGCAGTTCGTACAGGGGAGCAGAGACCCAGTACTTC. Amino acids: CASSSYRGAETQYF. The whole variable domain, remainder taken from reference TRBV28 and TRBJ2-5, is DVKVTQSSRYLVKRTGEKVFLECVQDMDHENMFWYRQDPGLGLRLIYFSYDVKMKEKGDIPEGYSVSREKKERFSLILESASTNQTSMYLCASSSYRGAETQYFGPGTRLLVL.

The V gene is TRBV5-4, the J gene TRBJ2-7; 11 bases are shared with TRBD2. Per germline, CDR1 SGHNT and CDR2 YYREEE (reference sequence). Losses at the gene ends were 1 base for V and 5 bases for J; bases not matched to a gene: 2. CDR3 length: 14 residues. The CDR3 sequence: CASSLTSGSDEQYF. The CDR3 DNA reads as TGTGCCAGCAGCTTGACTAGCGGGAGTGACGAGCAGTACTTC.

The genes are TRBV6-6 and TRBJ2-3; D gene ambiguous. V was clipped by 6 bases and J by 6 bases, with 16 bases between them. From germline, CDR1 is MNHNY and CDR2 SVGAGI (reference sequence). This CDR3 is built from 14 residues. CDR3 residues: CASRGYLFLDTQYF. The CDR3 DNA reads as TGTGCCAGCAGGGGCTACCTTTTCCTGGATACGCAGTATTTT.

The rearrangement links TRBV6-5 to TRBJ2-2; 7 nucleotides align to TRBD1. J lost 5 bases, V lost 6 bases, and 6 bases had no gene match. This CDR3 region has 14 residues. CDR1 is MNHEY, CDR2 SVGAGI, per germline. The CDR3 coding sequence is TGTGCCAGCAGCCCCGGGACAGATACCGGGGAGCTGTTTTTT. Translated, it gives CASSPGTDTGELFF.

In this sample, this clone turned up a few times. The chain carries TRBV5-1 and TRBJ2-1, with 13 bases identical to TRBD2. This CDR3 is built from 15 residues. Germline loops: CDR1 SGHRS, CDR2 YFSETQ. The J segment lost 7 bases and the V segment lost 5 bases, leaving 6 bases of the junction unmatched. The CDR3 sequence: CASSAGTSGTNEQFF. Written as DNA, the CDR3 is TGCGCCAGCAGTGCCGGGACTAGCGGGACTAATGAGCAGTTCTTC.

The chain couples TRBV6-1 to TRBJ2-2; D is possibly TRBD2 (6 bases). The CDR3 covers 16 residues. Deletions cut 1 base from V and 5 bases from J, with 14 bases between. CDR1 is MNHNS, CDR2 SASEGT, per germline. CDR3 coding DNA: TGTGCCAGCAGTGAAGTTTGGACTAAACGAACCGGGGAGCTGTTTTTT. Residues: CASSEVWTKRTGELFF.

This clone has just a few counts. V is TRBV27 and J is TRBJ2-7; 9 bases match TRBD2. The germline gives CDR1 MNHEY, CDR2 SMNVEV (reference sequence). Losses at the gene ends were 6 bases for V and 4 bases for J; bases not matched to a gene: 7. This CDR3 is 14 amino acids long. CDR3 in DNA: TGTGCCAGCAGGGGACTAGCCCGAGGTTACGAGCAGTACTTC. This sequence encodes CASRGLARGYEQYF.

As for this clone: The junction differs from germline at one of its ends, possibly a read error. The chain joins TRBV5-1 to TRBJ1-1, with TRBD1 as a possible D gene (5 bases). Germline CDR1 and CDR2: SGHRS and YFSETQ. The CDR3 totals 14 residues. In nucleotides, the CDR3 is TGCGCCAGCAGCTTGATTTCGGGCGTGGACACTGCGATCTTT. This sequence encodes CASSLISGVDTAIF. The full variable domain, its missing parts supplied by reference TRBV5-1 and TRBJ1-1, is KAGVTQTPRYLIKTRGQQVTLSCSPISGHRSVSWYQQTPGQGLQFLFEYFSETQRNKGNFPGRFSGRQFSNSRSEMNVSTLELGDSALYLCASSLISGVDTAIFGQGTRLTVV.

This clone showed up just once. The chain has TRBV6-1 and TRBJ2-7, with 8 nucleotides matching TRBD2. This CDR3 region has 13 residues. Looked up from germline, CDR1 is MNHNS and CDR2 is SASEGT. V lost 10 bases to trimming and J lost 0 bases; unmatched junction nucleotides: 5. CDR3 nucleotides: TGTGCCACCCGGACTAGCAGCTCCTACGAGCAGTACTTC. Amino acids: CATRTSSSYEQYF.

The rearrangement joins TRBV4-2 to TRBJ2-2, with 8 bases that match TRBD2. This CDR3 region has 16 residues. V lost 0 bases to trimming and J lost 7 bases; unmatched junction nucleotides: 7. Germline CDR1 reads LGHNA; CDR2 reads YNFKEQ. The DNA of the CDR3 is TGTGCCAGCAGCCAAGAGAGCGGGAGAGTGAACGGGGAGCTGTTTTTT. This gives the protein CASSQESGRVNGELFF.

V gene TRBV15 combines with J gene TRBJ1-2; possibly TRBD1 for D (6 bases). CDR3 length: 14 amino acids. Trimming removed 1 base from V and 6 bases from J, with 12 bases in between. The germline V gene has CDR1 LNHNV and CDR2 YYDKDF (reference sequence). The CDR3 nucleotides are TGTGCCACCAGCAGAGTATCACCAGGGGATGGCTACACCTTC. Protein product: CATSRVSPGDGYTF.

V and J are TRBV6-6 and TRBJ1-4; the match to TRBD1 covers 8 bases. The CDR3 runs 15 residues. Germline CDR1 MNHNY, CDR2 SVGAGI (reference sequence). V lost 5 bases, J lost 4 bases, and 6 bases stayed unmatched. The CDR3 DNA follows: TGTGCCAGCAGTACCCGGACAGGGATTAATGAAAAACTGTTTTTT. Its translation is CASSTRTGINEKLFF.

The chain carries TRBV6-6 and TRBJ2-3; possible D gene TRBD2, 6 bases. The ends were cut back, 6 bases at V and 6 bases at J, with 19 bases in the middle. Germline lookup yields CDR1 MNHNY and CDR2 SVGAGI (reference sequence). This CDR3 comprises 15 residues. The CDR3 loop is CASSPGGRHTDTQYF. CDR3 DNA sequence: TGTGCCAGCAGCCCCGGAGGGAGACACACCGATACGCAGTATTTT.